These 31 T cell receptor beta chains originate from one sample sequenced in a study of metastatic and nonmetastatic thyroid tumors. There were no patients who had received any treatment before thyroid surgery. TCRdb reanalyzed the PCR reads with MiXCR. Altogether 35,000 to 45,000 clones are present, about 12% being singletons, with the ten largest covering approximately 8.8%. Specimen: blood. These receptors originate from a male donor with papillary thyroid cancer or a benign thyroid nodule (not recorded which). Some clones in this sample may be carry-over from other donors' samples.

This clone showed up many times. The V gene is TRBV7-2, the J gene TRBJ1-2; 7 bases map to TRBD1. The CDR3 runs to 13 residues. V lost 2 bases to trimming and J lost 8 bases; unmatched junction nucleotides: 5. Per germline, CDR1 SGHTA and CDR2 FQGNSA. The CDR3 bases are TGTGCCAGCAGCTTACCGGGACAGCGCGGCTACACCTTC. Translation: CASSLPGQRGYTF.

The table lists this clone with a few counts. The chain combines TRBV3-1 with TRBJ2-2, with 10 nucleotides matching TRBD2. The CDR3 has 18 amino acids. With V trimmed by 0 bases and J by 4 bases, 8 bases remained unmatched. Germline CDR1 LGHDT, CDR2 YNNKEL (reference sequence). The CDR3 sequence is CASSQDGLAGAGTGELFF. For the CDR3, the DNA is TGTGCCAGCAGCCAAGATGGGCTAGCGGGGGCGGGCACCGGGGAGCTGTTTTTT.

This clone was seen repeatedly, ten times or more. The V call is TRBV20-1, the J call TRBJ1-5, with D possibly matching TRBD1 (5 bases). V shed 7 bases and J shed 7 bases, with 23 bases lying between them. Looked up from germline, CDR1 is DFQATT and CDR2 is SNEGSKA (reference sequence). CDR3 length: 15 amino acids. The chain's CDR3 is CSVTGNGGNRQPQHF. CDR3 sequence (DNA): TGCAGTGTGACCGGGAATGGGGGGAATCGACAGCCCCAGCATTTT.

This clone was seen at least ten times. The chain carries TRBV6-1 and TRBJ2-6; TRBD2 aligns across 13 bases. The V and J ends lost 3 bases and 10 bases, in that order; junction bases with no gene match: 12. This CDR3 comprises 18 residues. CDR1 and CDR2 from the germline V gene are MNHNS and SASEGT. The CDR3 protein is CASSDPLISGLAGNVLTF. The DNA for the CDR3 is TGTGCCAGCAGTGATCCTTTGATTTCGGGACTAGCGGGAAACGTCCTGACTTTC.

This clone came up many times. Different DNA sequences within this sample yield the same CDR3. V usage is TRBV4-1 and J usage is TRBJ1-2; a possible D gene is TRBD1 (5 bases). The ends were cut back, 4 bases at V and 8 bases at J, with 17 bases in the middle. Germline CDR1 is MGHRA and CDR2 is YSYEKL. The CDR3 length is 14 residues. The CDR3 coding sequence is TGCGCCAGCAGCCCCAGGGTTCTCCCTAGCGGCTACACCTTC. Translated: CASSPRVLPSGYTF.

This clone was seen repeatedly, ten times or more. The genes are TRBV11-3 and TRBJ2-1; TRBD2 matches 7 bases. The CDR3 runs 15 residues. CDR1 and CDR2 from the germline V gene are SGHNT and YENEEA. The J segment lost 2 bases and the V segment lost 5 bases, leaving 6 bases of the junction unmatched. This CDR3 reads CASSSPGLPYNEQFF. The CDR3 nucleotides read TGTGCCAGCAGCAGCCCGGGACTACCCTACAATGAGCAGTTCTTC.

This clone was counted many times. The rearrangement links TRBV20-1 to TRBJ1-2, with D possibly matching TRBD1 (5 bases). V was shortened by 2 bases and J by 5 bases, with 12 bases between the two germline ends. The CDR3 sequence is 13 residues long. Per germline, CDR1 DFQATT and CDR2 SNEGSKA (reference sequence). CDR3 nucleotides: TGCAGTGCTAGAAGGGACCCGACTTATGGCTACACCTTC. Residues: CSARRDPTYGYTF.

This clone has a count of ten or more. This chain connects TRBV11-1 to TRBJ1-1, with D perhaps TRBD1 (5 bases). Germline loops: CDR1 SGHAT, CDR2 FQDESV (reference sequence). Trimming pared 5 bases from V and 3 bases from J, leaving 10 bases between. The CDR3 spans 13 residues. CDR3 protein: CASSPGQDTEAFF. As DNA, the CDR3 is TGTGCCAGCAGCCCCGGACAAGACACTGAAGCTTTCTTT.

The chain recombines TRBV27 with TRBJ2-3; D possibly corresponds to TRBD2 (5 bases). Germline assignment: CDR1 MNHEY and CDR2 SMNVEV (reference sequence). This CDR3 region has 14 residues. V lost 2 bases to trimming and J lost 6 bases, with 12 bases between them. CDR3 in amino acids: CASSLMGEGDTQYF. The CDR3 DNA reads TGTGCCAGCAGTTTAATGGGAGAGGGTGATACGCAGTATTTT.

This clone has a count of ten or more. The gene calls are TRBV24-1 and TRBJ2-5; D uncertain. Germline V lookup: CDR1 KGHDR, CDR2 SFDVKD. V was cut by 6 bases and J by 5 bases, with 12 bases left in between. The CDR3 is 13 amino acids. CDR3 nucleotides: TGTGCCACCAGTCGGAGTCCGGAGGAGACCCAGTACTTC. This encodes CATSRSPEETQYF.

This clone was counted ten times or more. The V gene is TRBV7-2, the J gene TRBJ2-1; D is ambiguous. There are 15 residues in the CDR3. V dropped 1 base and J dropped 0 bases, with 7 bases sitting between them. Looked up from germline, CDR1 is SGHTA and CDR2 is FQGNSA. As DNA, the CDR3 is TGTGCCAGCAGCTTAGGGGTACACTCCTACAATGAGCAGTTCTTC. Its translation: CASSLGVHSYNEQFF.

In the case of this clone: A read error may be the cause here, since a much bigger clone is one base away. Other DNA variants within this sample encode the same CDR3. This sequence joins TRBV4-3 and TRBJ2-7; D is possibly TRBD1 (6 bases). The CDR3 runs 15 residues. Germline V CDR1 and CDR2: LGHNA, YSLEER. The V gene lost 3 bases and the J gene lost 6 bases, with 18 bases spanning the gap. The CDR3 spells CASSQTGTGSFEQYF. The DNA for the CDR3 is TGCGCCAGCAGCCAGACCGGTACAGGGTCTTTCGAGCAGTACTTC.

In this sample, this clone turned up a few times. The chain uses TRBV19 and TRBJ2-3; TRBD2 is a possible D gene (6 bases). CDR3 size: 17 residues. CDR1 and CDR2 (germline): LNHDA, SQIVND (reference sequence). V shed 0 bases and J shed 3 bases, with 16 bases lying between them. Here the CDR3 DNA reads TGTGCCAGTAGTATAGATGGTAGGCGCGGGGCAACAGATACGCAGTATTTT. It is translated as CASSIDGRRGATDTQYF.

This clone was detected ten times or more. The gene calls are TRBV5-1 and TRBJ2-1; 8 positions agree with TRBD2. This CDR3 region has 19 residues. Germline CDR1 reads SGHRS; CDR2 reads YFSETQ. Germline trimming cut 0 bases from V and 9 bases from J; bases unmatched to any gene: 20. The CDR3 DNA follows: TGCGCCAGCAGCTTGGGACAGAGCGGGAGCGGCCACGGCTCTAGTGAGCAGTTCTTC. This translates into CASSLGQSGSGHGSSEQFF.

Note on this clone: One end of the junction varies from germline; a read error may be responsible. The V gene is TRBV6-2 or TRBV6-3, the J gene TRBJ1-1; no clear D gene. The germline CDR1 and CDR2 sequences are MNHEY and SVGEGT. The CDR3 runs 15 residues. CDR3 loop: CASIYLGAGGPEAFF. The CDR3 DNA reads as TGTGCCAGCATTTACCTCGGTGCGGGTGGCCCTGAAGCTTTCTTT.

There are a few counts of this clone. The gene calls are TRBV18 and TRBJ2-7; 16 positions match TRBD2. The CDR3 sequence is 18 residues long. From germline, CDR1 is KGHSH and CDR2 LQKENI. The V segment lost 3 bases and the J segment 3 bases; nucleotides outside the gene matches: 8. Here the CDR3 reads CASSPGTSGRGTSYEQYF. CDR3 nucleotides: TGTGCCAGCTCACCCGGGACTAGCGGGAGGGGAACAAGCTACGAGCAGTACTTC.

The V gene is TRBV20-1, the J gene TRBJ1-6; maybe TRBD1 (6 bases). CDR1 is DFQATT and CDR2 is SNEGSKA in the germline V gene (reference sequence). The CDR3 has 14 amino acids. Trimming removed 4 bases from V and 8 bases from J, with 15 bases in between. The CDR3 here is CSAILGQKDSPLHF. In DNA form, the CDR3 reads TGCAGTGCTATTCTAGGACAGAAGGATTCACCCCTCCACTTT.

In its sample, this clone was seen many times. The J gene is TRBJ2-2, the V gene TRBV24-1; 13 bases align to TRBD2. Unmatched junction bases numbered 5, after V lost 9 bases and J lost 5 bases. CDR1 KGHDR and CDR2 SFDVKD come from the germline V gene. CDR3 length equals 15 residues. CDR3 DNA sequence: TGTGCCACCCGTACTAGCGGGAGGGAAACCGGGGAGCTGTTTTTT. Encoded protein: CATRTSGRETGELFF.

This clone was seen only a few times. A junction boundary mismatches the germline segment, possibly from a read error. The chain couples TRBV12-3 or TRBV12-4 to TRBJ2-7, with 7 positions matching TRBD2. This CDR3 has 14 residues. In DNA form, the CDR3 reads TGTTCCAGCAGTTTGTTGGGGGGAGGGTACGAGCAGTACTTC. Encoded protein: CSSSLLGGGYEQYF.

Many counts were recorded for this clone. V usage is TRBV9 and J usage is TRBJ2-5, with D possibly TRBD1 on 6 matching bases. Deletions cut 0 bases from V and 2 bases from J, with 14 bases between. The CDR3 covers 16 residues. Germline V lookup: CDR1 SGDLS, CDR2 YYNGEE. The CDR3 coding sequence is TGTGCCAGCAGCGTAGGAACAGGGTCTAGGCAAGAGACCCAGTACTTC. Translating it yields CASSVGTGSRQETQYF.

By share, this clone ranks as medium-sized. The chain carries TRBV28 and TRBJ2-7, with D hard to call. Germline V gives CDR1 MDHEN, CDR2 SYDVKM. The V end lost 6 bases, the J end lost 0 bases, and 9 bases lay between the germline ends. The CDR3 has 13 residues. Here the CDR3 reads CASRQALSYEQYF. CDR3 sequence (DNA): TGTGCCAGCAGGCAGGCCCTCTCCTACGAGCAGTACTTC.

This clone appeared many times. This chain uses TRBV2 with TRBJ2-7; D perhaps matches TRBD2 (5 bases). Trimming shortened V by 4 bases and J by 7 bases, and 14 bases separated the two germline ends. CDR3 size: 13 residues. The germline V gene has CDR1 SNHLY and CDR2 FYNNEI. CDR3 sequence (DNA): TGTGCCAGCAGTGCCCCCGGGCCGGGGGAGCAGTACTTC. Translating it yields CASSAPGPGEQYF.

This clone showed up many times. The V and J genes are TRBV20-1 and TRBJ2-5, with TRBD2 matching 15 bases. The junction had 9 bases not matched to a gene; V was cut back by 2 bases and J by 5 bases. Germline V gene sequence: CDR1 DFQATT, CDR2 SNEGSKA (reference sequence). This CDR3 region has 17 residues. CDR3 loop: CSARPGLAGGSVETQYF. Written as DNA, the CDR3 is TGCAGTGCTAGACCGGGACTAGCGGGAGGTTCAGTCGAGACCCAGTACTTC.

As for this clone: Germline and junction disagree at one end, which may indicate a read error. V is TRBV7-7 and J is TRBJ2-5, with TRBD1 matching over 10 bases. CDR3 length equals 16 residues. The germline CDR1 and CDR2 sequences are SSHAT and FNYEAQ (reference sequence). The CDR3 DNA is TGTGCTAGCAGCCCCGGGACAGGGGTTAGGGGAGAGACCCAGTACTTC. Protein product: CASSPGTGVRGETQYF. Full variable domain (missing parts from reference TRBV7-7 and TRBJ2-5): GAGVSQSPRYKVTKRGQDVTLRCDPISSHATLYWYQQALGQGPEFLTYFNYEAQPDKSGLPSDRFSAERPEGSISTLTIQRTEQRDSAMYRCASSPGTGVRGETQYFGPGTRLLVL.

There are many counts of this clone. The chain couples TRBV11-2 to TRBJ1-1, with D possibly matching TRBD1 (5 bases). The length of the CDR3 is 17 residues. Deletions cut 2 bases from V and 5 bases from J, with 21 bases between. Germline V gene data show CDR1 as SGHAT and CDR2 as FQNNGV. DNA of the CDR3: TGTGCCAGCAGCTTAATGGGCCCGCGGGGGGGGTGGACTGAAGCTTTCTTT. It is translated as CASSLMGPRGGWTEAFF.

This clone was counted a few times. The chain carries TRBV5-5 and TRBJ2-3, with D uncertain. Germline V lookup: CDR1 SGHKS, CDR2 YYEKEE (reference sequence). The ends were cut back, 4 bases at V and 0 bases at J, with 12 bases in the middle. The CDR3 is 15 amino acids. Written as DNA, the CDR3 is TGTGCCAGCAGCCCCCGGCCCTCTAGCACAGATACGCAGTATTTT. Protein sequence: CASSPRPSSTDTQYF.

The sample holds many counts of this clone. This rearrangement joins TRBV11-2 to TRBJ1-1; no reliable D call. Germline lookup yields CDR1 SGHAT and CDR2 FQNNGV. The CDR3 has 16 residues. Trimming took 0 bases from V and 0 from J, leaving 11 bases between them. CDR3 loop: CASSLDRAAMNTEAFF. The CDR3 DNA follows: TGTGCCAGCAGCTTAGATCGGGCAGCCATGAACACTGAAGCTTTCTTT. The full variable domain, its missing parts supplied by reference TRBV11-2 and TRBJ1-1, is EAGVAQSPRYKIIEKRQSVAFWCNPISGHATLYWYQQILGQGPKLLIQFQNNGVVDDSQLPKDRFSAERLKGVDSTLKIQPAKLEDSAVYLCASSLDRAAMNTEAFFGQGTRLTVV.

Concerning this clone itself: This clone may be a read error of a much larger clone one base away. The J gene is TRBJ2-2, the V gene TRBV5-8; 8 nucleotides align to TRBD2. The CDR3 contains 15 residues. The germline V gene encodes CDR1 SGHTS and CDR2 YDEGEE. V gave up 2 bases and J gave up 6 bases; unmatched junction bases: 6. Here the CDR3 reads CASSLTSGRAGELFF. The CDR3 DNA reads as TGTGCCAGCAGCTTAACGAGCGGGAGAGCCGGGGAGCTGTTTTTT.

Many counts were recorded for this clone. V gene TRBV10-2 combines with J gene TRBJ2-6; tentatively, D is TRBD1 (6 bases). Germline V CDR1 and CDR2: WSHSY, SAAADI. This CDR3 has 16 residues. V gave up 3 bases and J gave up 3 bases, with 12 bases separating them. The CDR3: CASSETHRDGANVLTF. The CDR3 nucleotides are TGCGCCAGCAGTGAAACCCACAGGGATGGGGCCAACGTCCTGACTTTC.

Comment on this clone: A much larger clone is a single base away; this may be a read error. CDR3 bases: TGTGCCAGTAGTATTCGCCCGGATGAGCATTTCTTC. The encoded protein is CASSIRPDEHFF. The genes are TRBV19 and TRBJ2-1; D remains unclear. Per germline, CDR1 LNHDA and CDR2 SQIVND (reference sequence). There are 12 residues in the CDR3.

The gene calls are TRBV4-1 and TRBJ2-7; 9 nucleotides align to TRBD1. Trimming cost V 4 bases and J 5 bases; bases outside gene matches: 3. The CDR3 covers 13 residues. The germline V gene encodes CDR1 MGHRA and CDR2 YSYEKL. The CDR3 here is CASSLWTGDEQYF. The CDR3, as DNA: TGCGCCAGCAGCCTCTGGACAGGGGACGAGCAGTACTTC.